This TCR beta chain was sequenced in a study of cytomegalovirus exposure and HLA in healthy donors. The PCR had 60 Vbeta and 13 Jbeta primers. Generated by immunoSEQ multiplex PCR, the TCRdb table keeps only in-frame clones and is missing some. The sample lists around 120,000 clones, more than 60% occurring once. Whole-study results and caveats: TCR beta chain V- and J-gene trimming was linked, in a later analysis, to a missense variant in DCLRE1C. A later analysis associated 15,000 to 20,000 TCR beta sequences with HLA alleles at a 0.05 false discovery rate.

J gave up 5 bases and V 2 bases, and 10 bases lay outside the gene matches. CDR1 and CDR2 (germline): MRHNA, SNTAGT. The CDR3 spans 17 residues. In the case of this clone: Its antigen is unknown.

This TCR came from a woman aged 45-65 years in good health and CMV-seropositive. Sequencing was carried out using PBMCs. The V call is TRBV6-4, the J call TRBJ2-3; the match to TRBD1 covers 10 bases. CDR3: CASSDPGPGQGQDTQYF. DNA for the CDR3: TGTGCCAGCAGTGACCCGGGACCGGGACAGGGGCAAGATACGCAGTATTTT.